This T cell receptor beta chain was identified during a study of blood T cell repertoires in COVID-19. Study background: Material from acute and convalescent COVID-19 was sourced from the United States, Italy and Spain. Sources were T cells, B-cell-depleted T cells, or PBMCs; the material itself was cDNA or gDNA.

The germline V and J ends were trimmed by 1 base and 9 bases, with 19 bases remaining between them. This CDR3 has 16 amino acids. CDR1 and CDR2 (germline): LNHNV, YYDKDF (reference sequence). This clone appeared many times. Per the authors' pipeline: Amplified reference gene primers provided the basis for estimating nucleated cell counts. Profiling relied on immunoSEQ multiplex PCR, and the TCRdb table lists in-frame clones only, not all of them. V and J calls and clone size follow that table, whereas D and trimming were derived from the DNA. The sample holds approximately 130,000 clones; around 89% are singletons and the top ten take 6.5% to 9%.

The receptor was isolated from a man aged 45-65 years with acute or convalescent COVID-19. What was sequenced was peripheral blood. The rearrangement uses TRBV15 and TRBJ2-1, with D possibly matching TRBD1 (6 bases). The CDR3 DNA sequence: TGTGCCACCAGCAGAGGAGGGGGACCCCTCGGCGGTGAGCAGTTCTTC. Translating it yields CATSRGGGPLGGEQFF.